Sequencing of this TCR beta chain was carried out in a study of PD-1 blockade in classical Hodgkin lymphoma. Trimming cost V 8 bases and J 5 bases; bases outside gene matches: 3. The CDR3 extends over 11 amino acids. Germline values: CDR1 MNHEY, CDR2 SVGAGI. The assay was immunoSEQ multiplex PCR, and TCRdb's table has in-frame clones only and misses some. Here the sample spans about 24,000 clones, about 83% being singletons. Relapse was seen in all patients after autologous stem cell transplantation, and brentuximab vedotin exposure was variable. Researchers used magnetic negative selection to pull out pure CD4+ T cells from thawed PBMCs.

V gene TRBV6-5 combines with J gene TRBJ2-7; 7 bases match TRBD2. This sequence originates from a human donor with classical Hodgkin lymphoma. The sample here was CD4+ T cells from blood, taken at baseline. The CDR3 sequence: CASGEGHEQYF. The CDR3 nucleotides read TGTGCCAGCGGGGAGGGCCACGAGCAGTACTTC.